The 24 T cell receptor beta chains below were found in one sample sequenced in a study of technical replicates of blood from a handful of donors. Clones were sequenced by immunoSEQ multiplex PCR, and TCRdb holds only the in-frame ones, with some missing. The table lists some 100,000 clones, 95% to 96% of them singletons. Sequenced input: T cells isolated from PBMCs. Source of these receptors: a human donor in good health.

This chain connects TRBV6-6 to TRBJ1-1, with TRBD1 matching over 8 bases. Germline CDR1 and CDR2: MNHNY and SVGAGI (reference sequence). The CDR3 consists of 16 residues. V lost 4 bases and J lost 6; bases outside the gene matches: 13. As DNA, the CDR3 is TGTGCCAGCAGTTCGATCCCGGACAGGGCGGAAGCTGAAGCTTTCTTT. It yields the protein CASSSIPDRAEAEAFF.

The chain links TRBV5-1 to TRBJ2-6, with D perhaps matching TRBD1 (6 bases). Trimming removed 0 bases at V and 4 bases at J, with 8 bases between. Germline V lookup: CDR1 SGHRS, CDR2 YFSETQ. The CDR3 runs to 15 residues. The CDR3 DNA follows: TGCGCCAGCAGCTTGGGTAGGGGGGGGGCCAACGTCCTGACTTTC. This translates into CASSLGRGGANVLTF.

This clone has just a few counts. The rearrangement links TRBV28 to TRBJ1-1; D uncertain. CDR1 is MDHEN and CDR2 is SYDVKM in the germline V gene. The V gene lost 3 bases and the J gene lost 4 bases, with 6 bases spanning the gap. The length of the CDR3 is 12 residues. CDR3 region: CASSLVGTEAFF. For the CDR3, the DNA is TGTGCCAGCAGTTTGGTCGGCACTGAAGCTTTCTTT.

The chain carries TRBV7-3 and TRBJ2-1; no firm D call. Germline V gene lookup returns CDR1 SGHTA and CDR2 FQGTGA. The CDR3 has 15 amino acids. V was shortened by 1 base and J by 4 bases, with 11 bases between the two germline ends. CDR3 sequence: CASSLNSVSYNEQFF. CDR3 coding DNA: TGTGCCAGCAGCTTAAATTCGGTATCGTACAATGAGCAGTTCTTC. Drawing the rest from reference TRBV7-3 and TRBJ2-1, the complete variable domain is GAGVSQTPSNKVTEKGKYVELRCDPISGHTALYWYRQSLGQGPEFLIYFQGTGAADDSGLPNDRFFAVRPEGSVSTLKIQRTERGDSAVYLCASSLNSVSYNEQFFGPGTRLTVL.

The rearrangement uses TRBV10-1 and TRBJ1-1; 7 nucleotides align to TRBD1. Germline V gene data show CDR1 as WNHNN and CDR2 as SYGVQD (reference sequence). The V segment lost 6 bases and the J segment 2 bases; nucleotides outside the gene matches: 9. The CDR3 totals 15 residues. The CDR3 spells CASSLGQSKNTEAFF. CDR3 in DNA: TGCGCCAGCAGCCTGGGACAGTCGAAAAACACTGAAGCTTTCTTT.

The CDR3 loop is CASGGDSNQPQHF. In nucleotides, the CDR3 is TGTGCCAGCGGGGGGGATAGCAATCAGCCCCAGCATTTT. The rearrangement uses TRBV27 and TRBJ1-5; maybe TRBD1 (5 bases). CDR3 length: 13 residues. The V gene lost 8 bases and the J gene lost 0 bases, with 8 bases spanning the gap. Germline-derived CDR1 and CDR2 are MNHEY and SMNVEV (reference sequence).

The CDR3 DNA follows: TGTGCCAGTAGTATATACAGAAAAGAGACCCAGTACTTC. It encodes CASSIYRKETQYF. The chain combines TRBV19 with TRBJ2-5; D gene ambiguous. The CDR3 runs 13 residues. CDR1 is LNHDA and CDR2 is SQIVND in the germline V gene (reference sequence). Trimming left V 2 bases short and J 3 bases short, with 7 bases between. Together with reference TRBV19 and TRBJ2-5, the CDR3 gives the full variable domain: DGGITQSPKYLFRKEGQNVTLSCEQNLNHDAMYWYRQDPGQGLRLIYYSQIVNDFQKGDIAEGYSVSREKKESFPLTVTSAQKNPTAFYLCASSIYRKETQYFGPGTRLLVL.

On this clone itself: This same CDR3 is encoded by further DNA sequences in the sample. The chain uses TRBV5-1 and TRBJ1-1; maybe TRBD1 (6 bases). Germline CDR1 SGHRS, CDR2 YFSETQ. Trimming stripped 7 bases from V and 0 bases from J, with 10 bases between. This CDR3 is 13 amino acids long. CDR3 coding DNA: TGCGCCAGCTCGGACAGACTGAACACTGAAGCTTTCTTT. Translation gives CASSDRLNTEAFF.

V and J are TRBV10-1 and TRBJ2-3, with 8 bases matching TRBD2. The CDR3 loop spans 15 amino acids. Trimming at V came to 0 bases and at J to 6 bases, leaving 5 bases not matched to a gene. From germline, CDR1 is WNHNN and CDR2 SYGVQD (reference sequence). CDR3 region: CASSESLRGADTQYF. In DNA, the CDR3 is TGCGCCAGCAGTGAGTCGTTGCGGGGGGCCGATACGCAGTATTTT.

V usage is TRBV4-1 and J usage is TRBJ1-4; 9 bases are shared with TRBD1. The CDR3 loop spans 18 amino acids. With V trimmed by 1 base and J by 5 bases, 11 bases remained unmatched. In germline, CDR1 is MGHRA, CDR2 YSYEKL. The DNA for the CDR3 is TGCGCCAGCAGCCAAGGGCCCGGGACAGGGAGGAGAAATGAAAAACTGTTTTTT. Protein product: CASSQGPGTGRRNEKLFF.

This sequence joins TRBV7-8 and TRBJ2-3, with TRBD2 matching 8 bases. This CDR3 is built from 15 residues. CDR1 is SGHVS, CDR2 FQNEAQ, per germline. The J segment lost 0 bases and the V segment lost 2 bases, leaving 1 base of the junction unmatched. CDR3 protein: CASSLTSGSTDTQYF. The CDR3 coding sequence is TGTGCCAGCAGCTTAACTAGCGGAAGCACAGATACGCAGTATTTT.

V gene TRBV11-3 combines with J gene TRBJ1-6; D unresolved. CDR1 is SGHNT and CDR2 is YENEEA in the germline V gene. Trimming shortened V by 3 bases and J by 4 bases, and 10 bases separated the two germline ends. The CDR3 contains 15 residues. CDR3 amino acids: CASSLESVYNSPLHF. In nucleotides, the CDR3 is TGTGCCAGCAGCTTGGAGTCGGTGTATAATTCACCCCTCCACTTT.

V usage is TRBV6-1 and J usage is TRBJ2-7, with no clear D. The CDR3 sequence is 13 residues long. CDR1 and CDR2 (germline): MNHNS, SASEGT. V was shortened by 6 bases and J by 2 bases, with 11 bases between the two germline ends. CDR3 in amino acids: CASRPVSAYEQYF. CDR3 nucleotides: TGTGCCAGCAGGCCTGTCAGTGCCTACGAGCAGTACTTC.

The CDR3 here is CASSVAGRGGEAFF. The CDR3 region has the DNA TGTGCCAGCAGCGTAGCCGGCCGGGGGGGTGAAGCTTTCTTT. The chain joins TRBV9 to TRBJ1-1; D is possibly TRBD1 (5 bases). CDR1 is SGDLS and CDR2 is YYNGEE in the germline V gene. The CDR3 is 14 residues long. V lost 0 bases, J lost 7 bases, and 13 bases lay in between. Full variable domain (rest looked up from reference TRBV9 and TRBJ1-1): DSGVTQTPKHLITATGQRVTLRCSPRSGDLSVYWYQQSLDQGLQFLIQYYNGEERAKGNILERFSAQQFPDLHSELNLSSLELGDSALYFCASSVAGRGGEAFFGQGTRLTVV.

The chain joins TRBV29-1 to TRBJ2-5; D is possibly TRBD2 (5 bases). Looked up from germline, CDR1 is SQVTM and CDR2 is ANQGSEA. The CDR3 has 14 amino acids. Trimming left V 3 bases short and J 5 bases short, with 16 bases between. The CDR3 DNA sequence: TGCAGCGTTGAGCAAGCGGAAGTTGGGGAGACCCAGTACTTC. Translation: CSVEQAEVGETQYF.

The V gene is TRBV2, the J gene TRBJ2-1; 8 bases fit TRBD2. CDR3 length: 18 amino acids. V shed 0 bases, J shed 3 bases, and the junction held 10 bases outside the gene matches. Germline V lookup: CDR1 SNHLY, CDR2 FYNNEI. The CDR3 coding sequence is TGTGCCAGCAGTGAAGCCAACCTAAGCGGGAGTAACTACAATGAGCAGTTCTTC. Residues: CASSEANLSGSNYNEQFF.

This chain uses TRBV11-3 with TRBJ2-7; 9 bases are shared with TRBD1. Germline lookup yields CDR1 SGHNT and CDR2 YENEEA. Trimming at V came to 3 bases and at J to 4 bases, leaving 7 bases not matched to a gene. The CDR3 length is 15 residues. CDR3 region: CASSLTDRGNYEQYF. The CDR3 bases are TGTGCCAGCAGCTTGACGGACAGGGGAAATTACGAGCAGTACTTC.

This chain links TRBV6-1 with TRBJ1-4; perhaps TRBD1 as D (5 bases). Per the germline V gene, CDR1 is MNHNS and CDR2 is SASEGT. V was trimmed by 11 bases and J by 0 bases, leaving 16 bases between them. The CDR3 covers 15 residues. The CDR3 DNA follows: TGTGCCGGACAAGCTAGGAAAGCAACTAATGAAAAACTGTTTTTT. It yields the protein CAGQARKATNEKLFF.

The chain joins TRBV29-1 to TRBJ2-2; no definite D call. Trimming took 4 bases from V and 6 from J, leaving 3 bases between them. CDR3 length equals 10 residues. Germline lookup yields CDR1 SQVTM and CDR2 ANQGSEA. CDR3 bases: TGCAGCGTTGTCGCCGGGGAGCTGTTTTTT. It is translated as CSVVAGELFF.

This chain links TRBV5-1 with TRBJ2-7, with a tentative D call TRBD1 (5 bases). V was trimmed by 4 bases and J by 0 bases, leaving 11 bases between them. CDR3 length: 14 amino acids. Per germline, CDR1 SGHRS and CDR2 YFSETQ. The CDR3 region is CASSPQTASYEQYF. CDR3 DNA: TGCGCCAGCAGCCCCCAGACAGCCTCCTACGAGCAGTACTTC.

This chain uses TRBV29-1 with TRBJ2-1; 9 bases are a match to TRBD2. V was clipped by 7 bases and J by 7 bases; unmatched bases: 14. The CDR3 length is 15 residues. Germline V CDR1 and CDR2: SQVTM, ANQGSEA. CDR3 in amino acids: CSAIGRGGGRNEQFF. In DNA form, the CDR3 reads TGCAGCGCAATCGGGCGGGGGGGAGGTAGGAATGAGCAGTTCTTC.

In its sample, this clone was seen once. The chain joins TRBV10-3 to TRBJ1-3; TRBD1 is a possible D gene (6 bases). CDR1 and CDR2 from the germline V gene are ENHRY and SYGVKD. This CDR3 is built from 14 residues. The V end was cut by 8 bases, the J end by 5 bases, with 16 bases between. The CDR3 sequence is CAIAPSRDRNTIYF. Here the CDR3 DNA reads TGTGCCATCGCGCCGTCCCGGGACAGAAACACCATATATTTT.

This clone came up once. The chain uses TRBV5-6 and TRBJ1-6; 7 bases fit TRBD1. This CDR3 is built from 14 residues. Germline CDR1 and CDR2: SGHDT and YYEEEE. V shed 1 base and J 6 bases; nucleotides not matched to a gene: 1. CDR3 loop: CASSLRDSNSPLHF. CDR3 nucleotide sequence: TGTGCCAGCAGCTTGAGGGACAGTAATTCACCCCTCCACTTT.

The chain is built from TRBV21-1 and TRBJ1-4; the table's D call, TRBD1, has no DNA check behind it. TRBV21-1 is classified as a pseudogene. The CDR3 is made up of 14 amino acids. The CDR3 region is CASSKGHPGEKLFF. The DNA for the CDR3 is TGTGCCAGCAGCAAAGGGCATCCAGGGGAAAAACTGTTTTTT.